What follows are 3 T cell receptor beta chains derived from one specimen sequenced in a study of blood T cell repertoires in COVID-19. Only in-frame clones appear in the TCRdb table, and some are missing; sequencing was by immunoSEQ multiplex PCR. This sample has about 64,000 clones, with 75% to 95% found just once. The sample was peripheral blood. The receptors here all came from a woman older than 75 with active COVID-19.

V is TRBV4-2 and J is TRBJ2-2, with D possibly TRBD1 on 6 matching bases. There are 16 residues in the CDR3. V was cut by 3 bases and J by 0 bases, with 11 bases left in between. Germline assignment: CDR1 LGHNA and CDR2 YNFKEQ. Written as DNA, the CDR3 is TGTGCCAGCAGCCAGGGATCAGGGGCGAACACCGGGGAGCTGTTTTTT. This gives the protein CASSQGSGANTGELFF.

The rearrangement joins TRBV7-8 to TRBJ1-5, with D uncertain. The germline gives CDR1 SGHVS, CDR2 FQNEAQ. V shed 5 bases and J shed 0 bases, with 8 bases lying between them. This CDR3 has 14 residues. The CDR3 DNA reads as TGTGCCAGCAGCCCTCAGTATAGCAATCAGCCCCAGCATTTT. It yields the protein CASSPQYSNQPQHF.

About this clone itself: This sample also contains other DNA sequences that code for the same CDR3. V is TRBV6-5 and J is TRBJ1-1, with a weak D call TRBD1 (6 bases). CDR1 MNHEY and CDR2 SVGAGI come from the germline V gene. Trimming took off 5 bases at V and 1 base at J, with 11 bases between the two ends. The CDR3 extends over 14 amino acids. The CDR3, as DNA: TGTGCCAGCAGTACGGGACAAAGGAACACTGAAGCTTTCTTT. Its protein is CASSTGQRNTEAFF.